This T cell receptor (beta chain) emerged from a study of cytomegalovirus exposure and HLA in healthy donors. CDR1 and CDR2 from the germline V gene are SGHVS and FQNEAQ. This CDR3 region has 13 residues. With 8 bases removed from V and 3 bases from J, the gap between germline ends came to 10 bases. Remarks on this clone: Its antigen is undetermined.

Study-wide results and caveats: The tendency of first-cohort TCR clusters to co-occur in the roughly 130 validation repertoires was the finding of a later analysis. Overall, around 150 TCR beta chains were annotated as cytomegalovirus-associated.

Sequencing used immunoSEQ multiplex PCR; TCRdb keeps in-frame clones, though not all of them. The data show 140,000 to 150,000 clones, 94% seen once. The J gene is TRBJ1-4, the V gene TRBV7-8; D is ambiguous. This TCR came from a man in his late teens or twenties in good health and CMV-seropositive. The source material was PBMCs. The CDR3 region has the DNA TGTGCCAGCTCCCCTCTCCCTAATGAAAAACTGTTTTTT. It is translated as CASSPLPNEKLFF. Variable domain in full (rest from reference TRBV7-8 and TRBJ1-4): GAGVSQSPRYKVAKRGQDVALRCDPISGHVSLFWYQQALGQGPEFLTYFQNEAQLDKSGLPSDRFFAERPEGSVSTLKIQRTQQEDSAVYLCASSPLPNEKLFFGSGTQLSVL.